This T cell receptor (beta chain) originates from a study of control samples from healthy donors and cancer patients. The protocol was immunoSEQ multiplex PCR, while the TCRdb copy is restricted to in-frame clones and leaves out a portion. The table has fewer than 200,000 clones, around nine tenths seen once. From germline, CDR1 is MDHEN and CDR2 SYDVKM. The CDR3 contains 13 residues. V was shortened by 7 bases and J by 5 bases, with 14 bases between the two germline ends. This chain links TRBV28 with TRBJ1-2; possibly TRBD1 for D (5 bases). This TCR was sampled from a woman in her twenties or thirties in good health. Sequencing used blood. The CDR3 region has the DNA TGTGCCAGCACTACCGGGACGGCTTATGGCTACACCTTC. Its protein is CASTTGTAYGYTF.